The T cell receptor beta chain described here comes from a study of breast tumors, draining lymph nodes, adjacent tissues. TCRdb reprocessed the multiplex PCR reads with MiXCR, giving one entry per CDR3 protein. This sample has roughly 20,000 distinct CDR3 sequences, with about 38% found just once. Study-wide results and caveats: The lymph node origin of tumor T cells was framed as consistent with a hypothesis, not demonstrated. Tumor repertoires ranked between lymph nodes and nontumor tissue in diversity, with V and J gene preferences. Luminal-like breast cancer showed significantly higher tumor–nontumor repertoire similarity than basal-like.

This clonotype was observed at least ten times. Its antigen is unknown. The CDR3 totals 15 residues. CDR1 is SNHLY, CDR2 FYNNEI, per germline. Unmatched junction bases numbered 5, after V lost 2 bases and J lost 2 bases. This sequence was found in a female donor with breast cancer. Some clones in this sample may be carry-over from other donors' samples. The genes are TRBV2 and TRBJ1-2; 7 bases are a match to TRBD1. The sample comprised breast tumor tissue. DNA for the CDR3: TGTGCCAGCAGTGAAAGCAGGGGGTTAAACTATGGCTACACCTTC. This translates into CASSESRGLNYGYTF.